Below are 13 T cell receptor beta chains sequenced from a single sample in a study of tumor-infiltrating lymphocytes in primary liver carcinoma. Unsorted whole blood yielded blood RNA, and germline DNA was extracted as well. The input was 450 to 500 ng total RNA; TCR beta cDNA was made from it with a constant-region primer. Libraries covering TCR beta were generated through three nested multiplex PCR rounds (using a slightly modified ARM-PCR). PCR rounds one and two used TRBV1-TRBV30 forward primers with a C-beta reverse primer for 10 cycles each. MiXCR, run by TCRdb on the multiplex PCR reads, gives a single entry per CDR3 protein. The table has 300,000 to 400,000 distinct CDR3 sequences, 65% seen once; the top ten hold roughly 10%. Sequenced: peripheral blood. These receptors all come from a man aged 35 to 55 with primary liver carcinoma and hepatitis B virus infection.

V and J are TRBV29-1 and TRBJ2-5, with unresolved D. CDR3 size: 11 residues. CDR1 and CDR2 (germline): SQVTM, ANQGSEA. V lost 5 bases to trimming and J lost 5 bases, with 9 bases between them. The chain's CDR3 is CSVSHVETQYF. The CDR3 region has the DNA TGCAGCGTTTCCCATGTGGAGACCCAGTACTTC.

Notes on this clonotype: At one end the junction does not follow the germline gene, possibly because of a read error. The chain carries TRBV6-5 and TRBJ1-2, with a tentative D call TRBD1 (5 bases). Germline lookup yields CDR1 MNHEY and CDR2 SVGAGI. The CDR3 totals 14 residues. In DNA, the CDR3 is TGTGCCGGCAGCTCCGGGGCAGGGACCTATGGCTACACCTTC. Translation: CAGSSGAGTYGYTF.

With regard to this clonotype: A read error may explain this, as a much larger clone is one base away. The chain couples TRBV6-5 to TRBJ1-2; 9 nucleotides line up with TRBD1. This CDR3 has 15 amino acids. Germline CDR1 reads MNHEY; CDR2 reads SVGAGI. CDR3 sequence (DNA): TGTACCAGCAGTTTGACAGGGGGGGTCATCTATGGCTACACCTTC. This encodes CTSSLTGGVIYGYTF.

Turning to this clonotype: A read error may account for a junction end that differs from germline. This sequence joins TRBV11-2 and TRBJ1-1; D is ambiguous. The CDR3 is 13 amino acids. Germline V gene data show CDR1 as SGHAT and CDR2 as FQNNGV. CDR3 in DNA: TGTGCCAGCAACTTAAGCTTGAACACTGAAGCTTTCTTT. Its protein product is CASNLSLNTEAFF.

The rearrangement links TRBV7-8 to TRBJ2-2; D perhaps matches TRBD2 (6 bases). V was shortened by 1 base and J by 7 bases, with 19 bases between the two germline ends. The CDR3 covers 17 residues. Germline lookup yields CDR1 SGHVS and CDR2 FQNEAQ. CDR3 sequence (DNA): TGTGCCAGCAGCTTAGAACGACTAGAGGAAGTGGGCGGGGAGCTGTTTTTT. Its protein product is CASSLERLEEVGGELFF.

For this clonotype: One junction end does not reproduce the germline sequence, and a read error may be involved. The V call is TRBV5-1, the J call TRBJ2-1; no clear D gene. Germline CDR1 reads SGHRS; CDR2 reads YFSETQ. The CDR3 runs 14 residues. The CDR3 sequence: CASSLAGEPKEQFF. CDR3 coding DNA: TGTGCCAGCAGCTTGGCCGGAGAGCCGAAAGAGCAGTTCTTC.

This clonotype came up once. A much larger clone differs by one base, so this may be a read error. The CDR3 loop is CDSSFGGFYNEQFF. The DNA for the CDR3 is TGTGACAGCAGTTTTGGAGGGTTTTACAATGAGCAGTTCTTC. V is TRBV12-3 or TRBV12-4 and J is TRBJ2-1, with D maybe TRBD2 (6 bases). The CDR3 is 14 residues long.

In the case of this clonotype: With a much larger clone just one base away, this may be a read error. This chain joins TRBV10-3 and TRBJ2-2, with D uncertain. The CDR3 sequence is 15 residues long. Germline-derived CDR1 and CDR2 are ENHRY and SYGVKD. The CDR3 region is CTISEFVSDTGELFF. DNA of the CDR3: TGTACCATCAGTGAGTTCGTATCGGACACCGGGGAGCTGTTTTTT.

The chain couples TRBV20-1 to TRBJ2-1; 10 bases fit TRBD2. Germline assignment: CDR1 DFQATT and CDR2 SNEGSKA (reference sequence). This CDR3 spans 15 amino acids. Losses at the gene ends were 6 bases for V and 1 base for J; bases not matched to a gene: 6. The DNA for the CDR3 is TGCAGTGCCAAGATAGCGGGAGGATCCTACAATGAGCAGTTCTTC. It translates to CSAKIAGGSYNEQFF.

In regard to this clonotype: One junction end does not reproduce the germline sequence, and a read error may be involved. V usage is TRBV29-1 and J usage is TRBJ2-1; maybe TRBD2 (6 bases). The germline V gene encodes CDR1 SQVTM and CDR2 ANQGSEA. The CDR3 is made up of 14 amino acids. The CDR3 region has the DNA TGCAGCGTTCCCATAGCGGCTTCCTACAATGAGCAGTCCTTC. This gives the protein CSVPIAASYNEQSF.

Remarks on this clonotype: Relative to the germline gene, one junction end is altered; a read error may explain this. The V gene is TRBV4-1, the J gene TRBJ2-2; no clear D gene. The CDR3 spans 14 residues. CDR1 MGHRA and CDR2 YSYEKL come from the germline V gene. The CDR3, as DNA: TGCGCCACCAGCCAGGAAGCTTGTGGCGGGGAGCTGTTTTTT. Translated, it gives CATSQEACGGELFF.

This clonotype has only a few counts. The rearrangement links TRBV5-1 to TRBJ1-1; a possible D gene is TRBD1 (5 bases). Germline values: CDR1 SGHRS, CDR2 YFSETQ. CDR3 length: 14 residues. Trimming took 6 bases from V and 4 from J, leaving 16 bases between them. The CDR3 loop is CASTPQGSSTEAFF. CDR3 DNA sequence: TGCGCCAGCACCCCCCAGGGATCGAGCACTGAAGCTTTCTTT.

This clonotype has more than one count but fewer than ten. CDR3 in DNA: TGTGCCAGCAGCTCAACAGACACCCCTAGACCCAGCCACGAGCAGTACTTC. Translation: CASSSTDTPRPSHEQYF. The chain carries TRBV7-8 and TRBJ2-7; no clear D gene. Germline lookup yields CDR1 SGHVS and CDR2 FQNEAQ. Deletions cut 4 bases from V and 5 bases from J, with 24 bases between. CDR3 size: 17 residues.